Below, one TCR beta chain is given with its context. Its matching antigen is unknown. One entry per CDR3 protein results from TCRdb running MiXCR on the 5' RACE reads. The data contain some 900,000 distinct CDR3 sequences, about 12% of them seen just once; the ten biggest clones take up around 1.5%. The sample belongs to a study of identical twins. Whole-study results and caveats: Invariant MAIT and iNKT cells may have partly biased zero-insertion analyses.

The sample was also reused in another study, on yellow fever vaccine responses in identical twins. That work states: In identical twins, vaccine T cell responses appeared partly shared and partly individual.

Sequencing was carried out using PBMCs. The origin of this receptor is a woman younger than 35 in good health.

Written as DNA, the CDR3 is TGTGCCAGCCAAAAGGGGGGGGAGTCGTTCGTTTTCTTT. It codes for CASQKGGESFVFF. V is TRBV5-5 and J is TRBJ1-1; the D gene is possibly TRBD1 (6 bases). V was cut by 7 bases and J by 13 bases, with 23 bases left in between. CDR3 length: 13 residues. CDR1 and CDR2 from the germline V gene are SGHKS and YYEKEE (reference sequence).